Shown below are 27 T cell receptor beta chains from a single sample sequenced in a study of blood T cells in healthy people across ages. Combining a sample-barcoded 5' primer with a J-beta primer mix, a second PCR ran for roughly 6 to 11 cycles. TCRdb independently ran MiXCR on the 5' RACE reads; one entry per CDR3 protein. The data hold about 1,800,000 distinct CDR3 sequences, with approximately 28% observed a single time. Sample: blood. The receptors were sampled from a woman in her thirties in good health.

This clonotype came up a few times. The gene calls are TRBV6-6 and TRBJ1-6, with 8 bases matching TRBD1. This CDR3 spans 16 amino acids. Germline lookup yields CDR1 MNHNY and CDR2 SVGAGI (reference sequence). The V and J ends lost 2 bases and 5 bases, in that order; junction bases with no gene match: 5. CDR3 DNA sequence: TGTGCCAGCAGTTACGAACAGGGGGTGAATAATTCACCCCTCCACTTT. It codes for CASSYEQGVNNSPLHF.

The genes are TRBV20-1 and TRBJ2-7, with D possibly TRBD2 on 5 matching bases. Trimming pared 5 bases from V and 2 bases from J, leaving 13 bases between. This CDR3 contains 13 residues. Germline V gene sequence: CDR1 DFQATT, CDR2 SNEGSKA (reference sequence). The CDR3 reads CSARRLATYEQYF. CDR3 DNA sequence: TGCAGTGCTCGCCGGCTAGCAACCTACGAGCAGTACTTC.

This clonotype has just a few counts. The V gene is TRBV29-1, the J gene TRBJ1-5, with D possibly matching TRBD1 (5 bases). The CDR3 spans 13 residues. CDR1 SQVTM and CDR2 ANQGSEA come from the germline V gene. Trimming removed 5 bases at V and 2 bases at J, with 10 bases between. The DNA of the CDR3 is TGCAGCGTTCAGGGAAGGGGCAATCAGCCCCAGCATTTT. It encodes CSVQGRGNQPQHF.

This clonotype was picked up a small number of times. J is TRBJ2-4 and V is TRBV15; D unresolved. The J call may be in error: the DNA end matches TRBJ2-7 better. The CDR3 consists of 13 residues. CDR1 and CDR2 from the germline V gene are LNHNV and YYDKDF (reference sequence). DNA for the CDR3: TGTGCCACCAGCAGAGTCACAGCCTCCGAGCAGTACTTC. Translating gives CATSRVTASEQYF.

This clonotype has ten or more counts. This chain joins TRBV20-1 and TRBJ2-5; D is perhaps TRBD2 (6 bases). Per the germline V gene, CDR1 is DFQATT and CDR2 is SNEGSKA (reference sequence). CDR3 length: 16 amino acids. Trimming removed 3 bases from V and 1 base from J, with 18 bases in between. The CDR3 DNA reads TGCAGTGCTAGGGTAATGGCTAGCGCCTTCCAAGAGACCCAGTACTTC. This translates into CSARVMASAFQETQYF.

J is TRBJ2-7 and V is TRBV7-2; no clear D. Looked up from germline, CDR1 is SGHTA and CDR2 is FQGNSA. The germline V and J ends were trimmed by 0 bases and 0 bases, with 9 bases remaining between them. CDR3 length: 15 residues. The CDR3 DNA reads TGTGCCAGCAGCTTAGCACCGGGTAACTCCTACGAGCAGTACTTC. It encodes CASSLAPGNSYEQYF. Full variable domain (missing parts from reference TRBV7-2 and TRBJ2-7): GAGVSQSPSNKVTEKGKDVELRCDPISGHTALYWYRQSLGQGLEFLIYFQGNSAPDKSGLPSDRFSAERTGGSVSTLTIQRTQQEDSAVYLCASSLAPGNSYEQYFGPGTRLTVT.

A few counts support this clonotype. J is TRBJ2-4 and V is TRBV2, with TRBD2 matching 10 bases. In germline, CDR1 is SNHLY, CDR2 FYNNEI. J lost 8 bases, V lost 6 bases, and 7 bases had no gene match. The CDR3 is 14 amino acids. The CDR3 DNA sequence: TGTGCCAGCAGATCAGCGGGAGGGAGGGACATTCAGTACTTC. This codes for CASRSAGGRDIQYF.

The chain carries TRBV5-1 and TRBJ1-2, with a possible D match to TRBD1 (6 bases). Trimming removed 3 bases at V and 2 bases at J, with 14 bases between. Germline-derived CDR1 and CDR2 are SGHRS and YFSETQ. The CDR3 sequence is 15 residues long. CDR3 sequence (DNA): TGCGCCAGCAGCTCCCTGGGGGCAGTCAACTATGGCTACACCTTC. Protein: CASSSLGAVNYGYTF.

The J gene is TRBJ1-1, the V gene TRBV3-1, with D possibly TRBD1 on 5 matching bases. The CDR3 consists of 14 residues. CDR1 LGHDT and CDR2 YNNKEL come from the germline V gene (reference sequence). Trimming pared 0 bases from V and 7 bases from J, leaving 12 bases between. CDR3 amino acids: CASSQETGGGEAFF. CDR3 in DNA: TGTGCCAGCAGCCAAGAAACGGGGGGAGGTGAAGCTTTCTTT. Full variable domain (outside the CDR3, taken from reference TRBV3-1 and TRBJ1-1): DTAVSQTPKYLVTQMGNDKSIKCEQNLGHDTMYWYKQDSKKFLKIMFSYNNKELIINETVPNRFSPKSPDKAHLNLHINSLELGDSAVYFCASSQETGGGEAFFGQGTRLTVV.

Concerning this clonotype itself: This may stem from a read error, because a much larger clone lies one nucleotide away. This chain connects TRBV29-1 to TRBJ2-7; TRBD2 is a possible D gene (5 bases). The DNA end lines up better with TRBJ2-5; the J call may be wrong. The CDR3 has 13 residues. The V gene's germline CDR1 is SQVTM and CDR2 ANQGSEA. The CDR3 DNA reads as TGCAGCGTTGGACTACTGATTCGGGGGACCCAGTACTTC. This gives the protein CSVGLLIRGTQYF.

The chain joins TRBV6-1 to TRBJ1-1; TRBD1 is a possible D gene (5 bases). The CDR3 totals 14 residues. Germline CDR1 MNHNS, CDR2 SASEGT. The V end was cut by 6 bases, the J end by 4 bases, with 15 bases between. The chain's CDR3 is CASRGVGAGTEAFF. In DNA form, the CDR3 reads TGTGCCAGCAGGGGCGTAGGGGCTGGCACTGAAGCTTTCTTT.

In the case of this clonotype: The germline gene is not matched at one end of the junction; a read error may be the cause. The V gene is TRBV9, the J gene TRBJ1-1; a weak D match, TRBD1 (6 bases). CDR3 length: 13 residues. The V gene's germline CDR1 is SGDLS and CDR2 YYNGEE. CDR3 protein: CACSGGQDIVAFF. The CDR3 coding sequence is TGTGCCTGCAGCGGGGGACAAGATATAGTAGCTTTCTTT.

This clonotype was observed a handful of times. The DNA of the CDR3 is TGTGCCAGCAGTTCGGGACAGAAAGCTTTCTTT. This encodes CASSSGQKAFF. The rearrangement uses TRBV6-5 and TRBJ1-1, with TRBD1 matching 7 bases. With V trimmed by 4 bases and J by 9 bases, 2 bases remained unmatched. In germline, CDR1 is MNHEY, CDR2 SVGAGI. CDR3 length: 11 residues.

The chain is built from TRBV12-3 or TRBV12-4 and TRBJ2-1; D is perhaps TRBD2 (6 bases). CDR3 size: 15 residues. Trimming took off 2 bases at V and 2 bases at J, with 10 bases between the two ends. Here the CDR3 reads CASSLISGTYNEQFF. The DNA of the CDR3 is TGTGCCAGCAGTTTAATTAGCGGTACCTACAATGAGCAGTTCTTC.

The gene calls are TRBV24-1 and TRBJ2-5; TRBD2 is a possible D gene (6 bases). Germline V gene lookup returns CDR1 KGHDR and CDR2 SFDVKD. The V gene lost 3 bases and the J gene lost 1 base, with 11 bases spanning the gap. This CDR3 comprises 15 residues. CDR3 sequence reads: CATSDLGGSQETQYF. DNA for the CDR3: TGTGCCACCAGTGATCTGGGAGGTTCCCAAGAGACCCAGTACTTC.

Turning to this clonotype: A much larger clone lies a single base off, so this may be a read error. The V call is TRBV29-1, the J call TRBJ2-1; D assignment may be TRBD1 or TRBD2 (6 bases each). The germline V gene has CDR1 SQVTM and CDR2 ANQGSEA. The CDR3 contains 14 residues. The V gene lost 2 bases and the J gene lost 11 bases, with 19 bases spanning the gap. As DNA, the CDR3 is TGCAGCGTTGAAAGGGGGGTTCGGGCGAATAAGCAGTTCTTC. It yields the protein CSVERGVRANKQFF.

Turning to this clonotype: Compared with germline, one end of the junction differs, possibly owing to a read error. This chain joins TRBV7-9 and TRBJ2-5; 12 bases map to TRBD2. Germline values: CDR1 SEHNR, CDR2 FQNEAQ (reference sequence). The CDR3 loop spans 17 amino acids. This chain's CDR3 is CASSETSGGAGGETQYF. Written as DNA, the CDR3 is TGCGCCAGCAGCGAGACTAGCGGGGGCGCCGGGGGGGAGACCCAGTACTTC.

This clonotype was seen only a few times. The chain joins TRBV20-1 to TRBJ1-5; possibly TRBD1 for D (5 bases). The CDR3 spans 13 residues. Per germline, CDR1 DFQATT and CDR2 SNEGSKA (reference sequence). V dropped 3 bases and J dropped 6 bases, with 12 bases sitting between them. As DNA, the CDR3 is TGCAGTGCTAGCCGAGGGGAGGGTCAGCCCCAGCATTTT. This encodes CSASRGEGQPQHF.

This clonotype was seen ten or more times. This rearrangement joins TRBV7-2 to TRBJ2-7; 8 bases map to TRBD2. The CDR3 extends over 14 amino acids. In germline, CDR1 is SGHTA, CDR2 FQGNSA. The V gene end was trimmed by 2 bases and the J gene end by 10 bases; junction bases not matched to a gene: 10. CDR3 in DNA: TGTGCCAGCAGCTTAAGTTTTAGCGGGAAAGAACAGTACTTC. This translates into CASSLSFSGKEQYF.

This clonotype was recorded at least ten times. This chain joins TRBV29-1 and TRBJ2-1; TRBD2 matches at 10 bases. This CDR3 region has 16 residues. The trim removed 1 base at V and 9 bases at J, leaving 12 bases unmatched. Germline V gene sequence: CDR1 SQVTM, CDR2 ANQGSEA. CDR3 protein: CSVEARAGGFPSEQFF. The CDR3 nucleotides read TGCAGCGTTGAAGCCAGAGCGGGAGGGTTCCCCAGTGAGCAGTTCTTC.

The V gene is TRBV24-1, the J gene TRBJ2-5, with D possibly TRBD1 on 5 matching bases. V was clipped by 1 base and J by 3 bases, with 5 bases between them. This CDR3 contains 13 residues. The germline V gene has CDR1 KGHDR and CDR2 SFDVKD. Written as DNA, the CDR3 is TGTGCCACCAGTGATTTCAGGGAAGAGACCCAGTACTTC. Its protein product is CATSDFREETQYF.

The table lists this clonotype with many counts. V and J are TRBV7-2 and TRBJ2-3; TRBD2 aligns across 10 bases. CDR3 size: 19 residues. The ends lost 5 bases at V and 4 bases at J; junction bases unmatched: 18. Germline CDR1 is SGHTA and CDR2 is FQGNSA. The DNA for the CDR3 is TGTGCCAGCAGCCCTGCCGGGTGGACAGCGGGGGGGTCCCCAGATACGCAGTATTTT. Its protein is CASSPAGWTAGGSPDTQYF.

The table lists this clonotype with a few counts. The V call is TRBV29-1, the J call TRBJ2-3, with 14 bases aligning to TRBD2. V shed 7 bases, J shed 6 bases, and the junction held 21 bases outside the gene matches. The CDR3 spans 19 residues. Germline CDR1 is SQVTM and CDR2 is ANQGSEA. The CDR3 loop reads CSAEWGGGGTSGSMDTQYF. The CDR3 nucleotides are TGCAGCGCGGAATGGGGCGGCGGCGGGACTAGCGGGAGTATGGATACGCAGTATTTT.

This chain uses TRBV20-1 with TRBJ1-5, with D hard to call. Trimming pared 6 bases from V and 6 bases from J, leaving 18 bases between. The CDR3 consists of 14 residues. Germline CDR1 and CDR2: DFQATT and SNEGSKA (reference sequence). The CDR3 bases are TGCAGTGCCTCCGGTGGCCGATCCGGTCAGCCCCAGCATTTT. Amino acids: CSASGGRSGQPQHF.

This clonotype was seen ten or more times. V is TRBV5-5 and J is TRBJ2-7; unclear D gene. V lost 0 bases to trimming and J lost 3 bases, with 16 bases between them. CDR3 length equals 16 residues. Looked up from germline, CDR1 is SGHKS and CDR2 is YYEKEE (reference sequence). In nucleotides, the CDR3 is TGTGCCAGCAGCTTGGTTGTAAGTTCTGACAACTACGAGCAGTACTTC. It yields the protein CASSLVVSSDNYEQYF.

The V and J genes are TRBV20-1 and TRBJ1-6; 7 nucleotides line up with TRBD1. Looked up from germline, CDR1 is DFQATT and CDR2 is SNEGSKA (reference sequence). CDR3 size: 14 residues. The chain's CDR3 is CKRRKQGMDSPLHF. The CDR3 coding sequence is TGCAAACGCCGGAAACAGGGGATGGATTCACCCCTCCACTTT.

Comments on this clonotype: A single base separates this from a much larger clone, so it may be a read error. The chain has TRBV12-3 or TRBV12-4 and TRBJ2-7; D possibly corresponds to TRBD1 (6 bases). CDR3 length: 14 amino acids. This CDR3 is CASSSGDTSCEQYF. The CDR3 DNA sequence: TGTGCCAGCAGTTCTGGGGACACCTCCTGCGAGCAGTACTTC.